Listed below are T cell receptor beta chains from one sample, sequenced in a study of CD8 T cells in Susac syndrome. One entry per CDR3 protein results from TCRdb running MiXCR on the immunoSEQ multiplex PCR reads. The data show some 400,000 distinct CDR3 sequences, 75% to 90% seen once. Specimen: CD8+ T cells from PBMCs. Receptor source: a human donor with multiple sclerosis. CDR3s include the opening cysteine and the closing phenylalanine or tryptophan. The D gene is left open where the match is weak. Some rows mark clone size as missing; the rest say once, few, many or name a class of expanded clone.

clone_size,v_call,d_call,j_call,cdr3_nt,cdr3_aa
-,TRBV4-1,-,TRBJ2-2,TGCGCCAGCACTTGGGCTGTGAACACCGGGGAGCTGTTTTTT,CASTWAVNTGELFF
few,TRBV27,TRBD2,TRBJ2-1,TGTGCCAGCAGTTTAGGACTAGCCAACAATGAGCAGTTCTTC,CASSLGLANNEQFF
-,TRBV7-9,-,TRBJ2-7,TGTGCCAGCAGCTCCGGGCTTGACAGGAGTAGCCACGAGCAGTACTTC,CASSSGLDRSSHEQYF
-,TRBV6-1,TRBD1,TRBJ2-1,TGTGCCAGCAGCTCCGGGACAGGGGACAATGAGCAGTTCTTC,CASSSGTGDNEQFF
-,TRBV20-1,-,TRBJ2-2,TGCAGTGCTAGAGGAGGGACATTGAACACCGGGGAGCTGTTTTTT,CSARGGTLNTGELFF
-,TRBV29-1,-,TRBJ2-1,TGCAGCGTTGACAGGGGCAATGAGCAGTTCTTC,CSVDRGNEQFF
once,TRBV20-1,-,TRBJ2-2,TGCAGTGCTAGAGACCTGGGGGAGTCCGGGGAGCTGTTTTTT,CSARDLGESGELFF
-,TRBV2,-,TRBJ1-2,TGTGCCAGCAGTGGGGGGGCTTATGGCTATGGCTACACCTTC,CASSGGAYGYGYTF
few,TRBV6-4,-,TRBJ1-5,TGTGCCAGCAGTAATAATCAGCCCCAGCATTTT,CASSNNQPQHF
-,TRBV6-6,-,TRBJ2-7,TGTGCCAGCAGTCCCCCCCGGGGGCCCTACGAGCAGTACTTC,CASSPPRGPYEQYF
-,TRBV15,TRBD1,TRBJ1-6,TGTGCCACCAGCAGATCCCCCTACAGGGGCGACTCACCCCTCCACTTT,CATSRSPYRGDSPLHF
-,TRBV20-1,-,TRBJ2-5,TGCAGTGCTAGAGATGGCCAGGCCGGCGATGTTGAGACCCAGTACTTC,CSARDGQAGDVETQYF
-,TRBV7-6,-,TRBJ1-1,TGTGCCAGCAGCTTAGAACTGATTAACACTGAAGCTTTCTTT,CASSLELINTEAFF
-,TRBV6-5,TRBD2,TRBJ2-7,TGTGCCAGCAGTTTCCTAGCGGGAGCTCCCTACGAGCAGTACTTC,CASSFLAGAPYEQYF
-,TRBV6-2/TRBV6-3,-,TRBJ1-1,TGTGCCAGCAGTTACTCAGGGGAGACGAACACTGAAGCTTTCTTT,CASSYSGETNTEAFF
-,TRBV6-1,-,TRBJ1-1,TGTGCCAGCAGGAGCCCAGGGGTTAGAGGGGCTGAAGCTTTCTTT,CASRSPGVRGAEAFF
-,TRBV5-4,-,TRBJ2-1,TGTGCCAGCAGCCAGAGGTTTGGGGGATTGAATGAGCAGTTCTTC,CASSQRFGGLNEQFF
-,TRBV28,-,TRBJ2-7,TGTGCCAGCAGTTTATCGGGGTTCAACGAGCAGTACTTC,CASSLSGFNEQYF
once,TRBV12-3/TRBV12-4,TRBD1,TRBJ1-3,TGTGCCAGCAGTTTATGGGGACAGTACTCTGGAAACACCATATATTTT,CASSLWGQYSGNTIYF
-,TRBV3-1,TRBD2,TRBJ2-3,TGTGCCAGCAGCCCTCTAGCGGGAGAAGATACGCAGTATTTT,CASSPLAGEDTQYF
-,TRBV7-9,TRBD2,TRBJ2-7,TGTGCCACCTCAGGGACTAGCGGGGGGGCGACGCCTAACGAGCAGTACTTC,CATSGTSGGATPNEQYF
-,TRBV3-1,TRBD1,TRBJ1-1,TGTGCCAGCAGTCAACAGGGGCTGAACACTGAAGCTTTCTTT,CASSQQGLNTEAFF
once,TRBV6-1,-,TRBJ2-7,TGTGCCAGCAGTGACTACACCGGCTACGAGCAGTACTTC,CASSDYTGYEQYF
-,TRBV20-1,-,TRBJ2-1,TGCAGTGCTAGAGATCCAAGGAGCTCCTACAATGAGCAGTTCTTC,CSARDPRSSYNEQFF
-,TRBV27,-,TRBJ1-1,TGTGCCAGCAGTTTATGGGTCCCAGGGGCTGAAGCTTTCTTT,CASSLWVPGAEAFF
-,TRBV10-3,-,TRBJ1-1,TGTGCCATCAGTGAGTCGCTCGGCACTGAAGCTTTCTTT,CAISESLGTEAFF